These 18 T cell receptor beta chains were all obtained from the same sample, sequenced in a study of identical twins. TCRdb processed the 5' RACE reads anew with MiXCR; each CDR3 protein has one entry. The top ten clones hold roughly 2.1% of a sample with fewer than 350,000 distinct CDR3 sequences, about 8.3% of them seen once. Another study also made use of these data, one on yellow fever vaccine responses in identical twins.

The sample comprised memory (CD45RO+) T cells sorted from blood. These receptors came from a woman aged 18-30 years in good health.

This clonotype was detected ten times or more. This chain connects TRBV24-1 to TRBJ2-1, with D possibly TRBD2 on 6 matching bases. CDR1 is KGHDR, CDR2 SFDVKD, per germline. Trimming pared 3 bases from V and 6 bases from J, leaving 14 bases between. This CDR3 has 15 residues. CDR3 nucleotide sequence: TGTGCCACCAGTGATCCCGGACTAAAAACCAATGAGCAGTTCTTC. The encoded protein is CATSDPGLKTNEQFF.

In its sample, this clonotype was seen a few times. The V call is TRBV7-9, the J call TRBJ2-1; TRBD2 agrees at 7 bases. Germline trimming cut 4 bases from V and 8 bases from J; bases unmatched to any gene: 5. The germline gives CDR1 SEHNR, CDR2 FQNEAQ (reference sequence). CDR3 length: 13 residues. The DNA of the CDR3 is TGTGCCAGCAGCTCCGGACTAGTCGATGAGCAGTTCTTC. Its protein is CASSSGLVDEQFF.

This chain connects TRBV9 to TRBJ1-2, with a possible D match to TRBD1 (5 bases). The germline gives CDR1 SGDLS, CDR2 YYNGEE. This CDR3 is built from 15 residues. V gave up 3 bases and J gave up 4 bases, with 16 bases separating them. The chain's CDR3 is CASSEGNGPLYGYTF. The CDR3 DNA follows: TGTGCCAGCAGCGAGGGGAACGGGCCTCTCTATGGCTACACCTTC.

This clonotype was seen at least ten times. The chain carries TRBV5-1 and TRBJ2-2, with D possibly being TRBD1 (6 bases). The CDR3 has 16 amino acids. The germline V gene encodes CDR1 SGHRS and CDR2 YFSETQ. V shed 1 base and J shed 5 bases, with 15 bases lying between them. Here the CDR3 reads CASSLSGGMRTGELFF. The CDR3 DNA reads TGCGCCAGCAGCTTGAGTGGGGGCATGAGGACCGGGGAGCTGTTTTTT.

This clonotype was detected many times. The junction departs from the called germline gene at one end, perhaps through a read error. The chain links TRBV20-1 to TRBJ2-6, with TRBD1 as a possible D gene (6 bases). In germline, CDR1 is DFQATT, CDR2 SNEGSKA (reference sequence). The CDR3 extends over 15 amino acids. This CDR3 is CSARDRSSGANVLTF. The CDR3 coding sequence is TGCAGTGCTCGAGACAGGAGCTCTGGGGCCAACGTCCTGACTTTC.

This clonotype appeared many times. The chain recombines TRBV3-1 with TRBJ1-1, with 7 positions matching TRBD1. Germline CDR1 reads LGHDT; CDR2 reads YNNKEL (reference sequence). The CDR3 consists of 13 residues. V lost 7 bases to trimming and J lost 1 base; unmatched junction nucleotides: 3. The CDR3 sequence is CASNGQANTEAFF. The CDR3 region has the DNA TGTGCCAGCAACGGACAGGCGAACACTGAAGCTTTCTTT.

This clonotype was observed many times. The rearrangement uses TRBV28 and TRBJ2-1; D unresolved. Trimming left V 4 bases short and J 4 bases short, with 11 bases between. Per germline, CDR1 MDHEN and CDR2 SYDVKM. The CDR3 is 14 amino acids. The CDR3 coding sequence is TGTGCCAGCAGTTCAGGCCTTGAGTACAATGAGCAGTTCTTC. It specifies CASSSGLEYNEQFF.

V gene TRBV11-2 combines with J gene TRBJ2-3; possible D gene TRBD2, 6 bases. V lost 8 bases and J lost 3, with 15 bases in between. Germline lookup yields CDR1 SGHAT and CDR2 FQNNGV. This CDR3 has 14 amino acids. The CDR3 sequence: CASSSGTWTDTQYF. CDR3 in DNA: TGTGCCAGCTCCTCTGGGACTTGGACAGATACGCAGTATTTT.

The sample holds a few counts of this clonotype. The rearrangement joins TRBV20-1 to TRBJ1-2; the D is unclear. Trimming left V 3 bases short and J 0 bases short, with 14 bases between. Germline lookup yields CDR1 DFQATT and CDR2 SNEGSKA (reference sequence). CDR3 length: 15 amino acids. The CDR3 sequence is CSASYGGSANYGYTF. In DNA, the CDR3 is TGCAGTGCTAGTTACGGTGGGTCAGCTAACTATGGCTACACCTTC.

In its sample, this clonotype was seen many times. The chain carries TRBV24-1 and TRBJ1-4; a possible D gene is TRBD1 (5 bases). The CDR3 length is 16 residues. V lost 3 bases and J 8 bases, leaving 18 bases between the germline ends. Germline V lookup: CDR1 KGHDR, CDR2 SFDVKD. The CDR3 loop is CATSDPRTVRGEKLFF. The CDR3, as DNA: TGTGCCACCAGTGATCCCCGGACGGTCCGGGGGGAAAAACTGTTTTTT.

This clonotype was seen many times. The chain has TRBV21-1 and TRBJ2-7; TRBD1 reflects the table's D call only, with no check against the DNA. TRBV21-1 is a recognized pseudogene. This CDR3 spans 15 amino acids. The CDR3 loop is CASSNPGTNYYEQYV. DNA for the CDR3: TGTGCCAGCAGTAACCCCGGGACAAATTACTACGAGCAGTACGTC.

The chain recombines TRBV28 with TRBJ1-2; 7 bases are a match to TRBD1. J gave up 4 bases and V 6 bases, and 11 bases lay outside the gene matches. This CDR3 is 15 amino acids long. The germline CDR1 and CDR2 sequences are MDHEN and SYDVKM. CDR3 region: CASSPRQGGIYGYTF. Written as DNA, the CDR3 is TGTGCCAGCAGCCCCAGACAGGGAGGGATCTATGGCTACACCTTC.

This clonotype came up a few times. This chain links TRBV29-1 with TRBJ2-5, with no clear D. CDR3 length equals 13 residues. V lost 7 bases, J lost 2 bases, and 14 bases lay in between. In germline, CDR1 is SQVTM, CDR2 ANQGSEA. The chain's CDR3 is CSGLQLGQETQYF. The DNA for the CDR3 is TGCAGCGGATTACAATTAGGGCAAGAGACCCAGTACTTC. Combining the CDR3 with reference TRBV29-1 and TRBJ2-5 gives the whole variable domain SAVISQKPSRDICQRGTSLTIQCQVDSQVTMMFWYRQQPGQSLTLIATANQGSEATYESGFVIDKFPISRPNLTFSTLTVSNMSPEDSSIYLCSGLQLGQETQYFGPGTRLLVL.

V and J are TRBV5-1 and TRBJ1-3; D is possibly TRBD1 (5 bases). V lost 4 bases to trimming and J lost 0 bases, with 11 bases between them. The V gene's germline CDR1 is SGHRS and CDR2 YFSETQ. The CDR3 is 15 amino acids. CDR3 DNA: TGCGCCAGCAGCGGGGCAGGGAGCTCTGGAAACACCATATATTTT. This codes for CASSGAGSSGNTIYF.

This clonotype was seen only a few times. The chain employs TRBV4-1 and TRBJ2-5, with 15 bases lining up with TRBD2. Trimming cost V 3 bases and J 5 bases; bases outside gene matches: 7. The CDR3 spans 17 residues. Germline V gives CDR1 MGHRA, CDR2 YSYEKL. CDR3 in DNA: TGCGCCAGCAGCCAGGGTTGGACTAGCGGGAGGGAGGAGACCCAGTACTTC. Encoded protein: CASSQGWTSGREETQYF.

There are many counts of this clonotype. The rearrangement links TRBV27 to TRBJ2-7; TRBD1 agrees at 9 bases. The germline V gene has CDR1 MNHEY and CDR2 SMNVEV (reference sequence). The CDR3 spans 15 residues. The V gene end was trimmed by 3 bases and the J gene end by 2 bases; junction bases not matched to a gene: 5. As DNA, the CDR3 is TGTGCCAGCAGTTTGAGGACAGGGGCACCCTACGAGCAGTACTTC. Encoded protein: CASSLRTGAPYEQYF.

DNA for the CDR3: TGCGCCAGCAGCCAAGTGGTCTCTAGCACAGATACGCAGTATTTT. It translates to CASSQVVSSTDTQYF. The V and J genes are TRBV4-1 and TRBJ2-3; D ambiguous. Deletions cut 1 base from V and 0 bases from J, with 8 bases between. The CDR3 loop spans 15 amino acids. Germline-derived CDR1 and CDR2 are MGHRA and YSYEKL.

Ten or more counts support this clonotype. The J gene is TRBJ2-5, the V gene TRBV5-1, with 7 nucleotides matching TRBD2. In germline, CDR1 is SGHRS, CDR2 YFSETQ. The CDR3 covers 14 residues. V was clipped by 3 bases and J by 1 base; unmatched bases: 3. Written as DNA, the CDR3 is TGCGCCAGCAGCTACGGGGGGTTCCAAGAGACCCAGTACTTC. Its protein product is CASSYGGFQETQYF.